This T cell receptor (beta chain) was identified during a study of OX40 agonist ivuxolimab in advanced cancers. Study at large: Patients in the trial were receiving intravenous ivuxolimab every 2 weeks, at doses of 0.01 to 10 mg/kg. Study-wide results and limits: Dose levels from 0.1 to 3.0 mg/kg saw CD4+ and CD8+ blood T cells expand clonally by week 6.

Clones were read by immunoSEQ multiplex PCR, and TCRdb kept only the in-frame ones, dropping some. The table lists tens of thousands of clones, around 81% of them singletons. The ends were cut back, 0 bases at V and 5 bases at J, with 11 bases in the middle. Germline CDR1 reads MNHEY; CDR2 reads SVGAGI. This CDR3 has 14 amino acids. Regarding this clone: The antigen remains undetermined.

Baseline was the first blood sampling point, followed by cycle 4 day 1 and cycle 7 day 1. The chain recombines TRBV6-5 with TRBJ2-7; D might be TRBD2 (6 bases). Sequenced here: CD4+ or CD8+ T cells sorted from blood, sampled in a trial of the OX40 agonist ivuxolimab. The TCR comes from an adult with an advanced solid tumor such as melanoma, head and neck, liver or kidney cancer. The CDR3 DNA reads TGTGCCAGCAGTTACTCGGAGGGTGTAGACGAGCAGTACTTC. It translates to CASSYSEGVDEQYF.